This TCR beta chain was recorded in a study of T cell repertoires in cytomegalovirus infection. Across the whole study: Both CMV infection and a matching HLA type were indicated by public TCR beta signatures.

Overall study findings and caveats: HLA-C-restricted CMV-specific TCR beta clonotypes prevailed in the ex vivo response.

The length of the CDR3 is 15 residues. CDR1 is MNHEY, CDR2 SMNVEV, per germline (reference sequence). Trimming at V came to 6 bases and at J to 7 bases, leaving 10 bases not matched to a gene. Each CDR3 protein is one row after TCRdb ran MiXCR on the reads. Of roughly 500,000 distinct CDR3 sequences listed, roughly a third are singletons. In this sample, this clonotype turned up once. The antigen remains undetermined. The TCR was taken from a human donor in good health (CMV status not recorded). Some clones in this sample may be carry-over from other donors' samples. The chain is built from TRBV27 and TRBJ2-1, with 9 bases identical to TRBD2. The sample in question was cultured PBMCs, obtained from culture after CMV antigen stimulation. The CDR3 bases are TGTGCCAGCAGGAAAGGGCGGGGGGGGGCGAATGAGCAGTTCTTC. Translating it yields CASRKGRGGANEQFF.